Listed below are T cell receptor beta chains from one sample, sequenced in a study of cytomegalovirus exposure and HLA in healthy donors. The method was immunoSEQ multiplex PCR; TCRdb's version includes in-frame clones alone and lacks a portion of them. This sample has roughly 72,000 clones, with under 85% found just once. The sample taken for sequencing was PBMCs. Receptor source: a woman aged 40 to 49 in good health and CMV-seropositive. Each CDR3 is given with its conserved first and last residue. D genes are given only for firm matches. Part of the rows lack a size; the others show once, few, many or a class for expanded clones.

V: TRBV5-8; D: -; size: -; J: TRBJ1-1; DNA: TGTGCCAGCAGCGCCCGCGGGGCGCACACTGAAGCTTTCTTT; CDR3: CASSARGAHTEAFF
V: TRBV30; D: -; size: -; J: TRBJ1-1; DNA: TGTGCCTGGAGTATTCCAGGGAGGCCTGAAGCTTTCTTT; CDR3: CAWSIPGRPEAFF
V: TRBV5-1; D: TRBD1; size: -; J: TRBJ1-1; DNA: TGCGCCAGCAGCCCCCAACCGGGACAGGGGACTGAAGCTTTCTTT; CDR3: CASSPQPGQGTEAFF
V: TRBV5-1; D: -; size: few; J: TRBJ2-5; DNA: TGCGCCAGCAGCTTTCGCGGGGGCGCGATATCGGAGACCCAGTACTTC; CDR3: CASSFRGGAISETQYF
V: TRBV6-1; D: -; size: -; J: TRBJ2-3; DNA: TGTGCCAGCATTAACCCCCTATCATATACGCAGTATTTT; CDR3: CASINPLSYTQYF
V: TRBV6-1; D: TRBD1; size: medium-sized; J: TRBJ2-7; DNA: TGTGCCAGCAGTGTGGGGGACAGGGGCTACGAGCAGTACTTC; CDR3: CASSVGDRGYEQYF
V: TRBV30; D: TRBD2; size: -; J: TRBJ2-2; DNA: TGTGCCTGGAGTGGCGGGGGGATCGGGGAGCTGTTTTTT; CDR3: CAWSGGGIGELFF
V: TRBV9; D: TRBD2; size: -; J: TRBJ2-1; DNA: TGTGCCAGCAGCAGCGAAGCGGGGGGTGAGCAGTTCTTC; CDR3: CASSSEAGGEQFF
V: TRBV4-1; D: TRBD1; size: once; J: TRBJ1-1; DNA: TGCGCCAGCAGCCAAGAGGACAGGGCTGAAGCTTTCTTT; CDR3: CASSQEDRAEAFF
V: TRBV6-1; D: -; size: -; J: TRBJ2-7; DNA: TGTGCCAGCAGTGAGACCCAGGGGTCGCACGAGCAGTACTTC; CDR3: CASSETQGSHEQYF
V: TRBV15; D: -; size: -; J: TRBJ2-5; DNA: TGTGCCACCAGCAGAGCGCGCGAGACCCAGTACTTC; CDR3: CATSRARETQYF
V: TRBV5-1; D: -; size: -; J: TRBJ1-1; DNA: TGCGCCAGCAGCTTGGAGACGGGGATGAGCACTGAAGCTTTCTTT; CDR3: CASSLETGMSTEAFF
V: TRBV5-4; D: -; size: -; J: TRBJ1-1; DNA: TGTGCCAGCAGCTCAACGGGTAGGTGGAACACTGAAGCTTTCTTT; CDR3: CASSSTGRWNTEAFF
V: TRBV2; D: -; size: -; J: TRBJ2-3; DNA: TGTGCCAGCAGTAAACACACAGATACGCAGTATTTT; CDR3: CASSKHTDTQYF
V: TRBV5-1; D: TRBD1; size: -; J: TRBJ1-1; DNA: TGCGCCAGCACCCCACAGGGGTCAAACACTGAAGCTTTCTTT; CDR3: CASTPQGSNTEAFF
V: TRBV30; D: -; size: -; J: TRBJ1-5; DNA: TGTGCCTGGAAAGTGGGCGATCAGCCCCAGCATTTT; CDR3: CAWKVGDQPQHF
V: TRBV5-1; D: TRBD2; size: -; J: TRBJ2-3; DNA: TGCGCCAGCAGCTTTCCTAGCGGGAGTCGAAATACGCAGTATTTT; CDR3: CASSFPSGSRNTQYF
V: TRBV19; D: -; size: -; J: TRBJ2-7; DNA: TGTGCCAGTACAGGGGATCGGGGCTACGAGCAGTACTTC; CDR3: CASTGDRGYEQYF
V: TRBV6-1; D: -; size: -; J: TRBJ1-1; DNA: TGTGCCAGCAGTGATTACAGGGCGAACACTGAAGCTTTCTTT; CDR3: CASSDYRANTEAFF
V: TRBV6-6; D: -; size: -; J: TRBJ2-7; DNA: TGTGCCAGCAGGCTGACAAGGGCGGGCTACGAGCAGTACTTC; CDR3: CASRLTRAGYEQYF
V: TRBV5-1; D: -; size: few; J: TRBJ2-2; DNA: TGCGCCAGCCGACCTAGCAACACCGGGGAGCTGTTTTTT; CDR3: CASRPSNTGELFF
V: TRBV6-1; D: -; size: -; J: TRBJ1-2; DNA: TGTGCCAGCAGTTCATCTCTCGGCAGGGAATATGGCTACACCTTC; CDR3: CASSSSLGREYGYTF
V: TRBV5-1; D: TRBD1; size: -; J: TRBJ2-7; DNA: TGCGCCAGCAGCTTTACAGGGGGTTCCTACGAGCAGTACTTC; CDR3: CASSFTGGSYEQYF
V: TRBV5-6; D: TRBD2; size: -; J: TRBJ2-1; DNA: TGTGCCAGCAGCTTTTTAGCGGGAGGGCCCCGCTCCTACAATGAGCAGTTCTTC; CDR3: CASSFLAGGPRSYNEQFF
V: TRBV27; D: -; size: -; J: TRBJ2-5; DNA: TGTGCCAGCAGTCCCTGGGACAACCAAGAGACCCAGTACTTC; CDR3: CASSPWDNQETQYF
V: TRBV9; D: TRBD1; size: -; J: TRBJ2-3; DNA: TGTGCCAGCAGCCTGGGACAGGGGGCAGCAGATACGCAGTATTTT; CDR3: CASSLGQGAADTQYF
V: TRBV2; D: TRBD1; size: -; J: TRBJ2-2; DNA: TGTGCCAGCAGTGGACAGGGGAGCACCGGGGAGCTGTTTTTT; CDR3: CASSGQGSTGELFF
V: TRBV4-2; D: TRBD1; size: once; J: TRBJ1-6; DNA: TGTGCCAGCAGCCAAGACGAGGGACAGGGAGTTAGTTCACCCCTCCACTTT; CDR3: CASSQDEGQGVSSPLHF
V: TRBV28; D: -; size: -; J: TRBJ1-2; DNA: TGTGCCAGCAGTCCCAGCGGGGGGGCCTATGGCTACACCTTC; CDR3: CASSPSGGAYGYTF
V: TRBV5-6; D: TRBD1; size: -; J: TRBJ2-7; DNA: TGTGCCAGCAGCTCCCCGGGACAGGGAATAGACGAGCAGTACTTC; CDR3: CASSSPGQGIDEQYF
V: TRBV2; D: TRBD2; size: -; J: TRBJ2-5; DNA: TGTGCCAGCAGCGCCCGGACTAGTCAAGAGACCCAGTACTTC; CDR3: CASSARTSQETQYF
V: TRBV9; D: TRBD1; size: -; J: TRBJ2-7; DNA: TGTGCCAGCAGCGTGACGGGACAGAGCCCCGAGCAGTACTTC; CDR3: CASSVTGQSPEQYF